The rows below give T cell receptor beta chains drawn from one sample of a study of blood T cell repertoires in COVID-19. Assay: immunoSEQ multiplex PCR; the TCRdb copy retains only in-frame clones and omits some. In the table there are about 270,000 clones, 88% of which are singletons. The source material was peripheral blood. These receptors originate from a man between 60 and 75 years old who had recovered from COVID-19. Each CDR3 is given with its conserved first and last residue. A D gene is named only where the DNA matches it firmly. Not every row has a clone size; where given, it reads once, few, many or a size class.

clone_size,d_call,v_call,j_call,cdr3_aa,cdr3_nt
few,TRBD1,TRBV7-3,TRBJ1-6,CASSFRKGTGMHSPLHF,TGTGCCAGCAGCTTTCGAAAAGGGACAGGGATGCATTCACCCCTCCACTTT
.,TRBD1,TRBV18,TRBJ1-1,CASSPASGGSLAEAFF,TGTGCCAGCTCACCGGCCTCAGGGGGCAGTTTGGCTGAAGCTTTCTTT
.,.,TRBV7-3,TRBJ1-2,CASSLTGTGVSGYTF,TGTGCCAGCAGCTTAACGGGTACGGGGGTGTCAGGCTACACCTTC
.,.,TRBV27,TRBJ1-1,CASSLSSPNSEAFF,TGTGCCAGCAGTTTAAGTTCTCCCAACTCTGAAGCTTTCTTT
.,TRBD1,TRBV6-5,TRBJ1-1,CASRVDRGTEAFF,TGTGCCAGCAGAGTGGACAGGGGGACTGAAGCTTTCTTT
once,TRBD1,TRBV4-1,TRBJ1-1,CASSQYTGTGGGGTEAFF,TGCGCCAGCAGCCAATACACCGGGACAGGGGGCGGGGGCACTGAAGCTTTCTTT
.,.,TRBV2,TRBJ1-1,CASSEGRGNTEAFF,TGTGCCAGCAGTGAAGGCAGGGGGAACACTGAAGCTTTCTTT
.,TRBD1,TRBV18,TRBJ1-2,CASSPVTGVWGYTF,TGTGCCAGCTCACCAGTTACAGGGGTCTGGGGCTACACCTTC
.,.,TRBV3-1/TRBV3-2,TRBJ2-1,CASSQVIGRQGHEQFF,TGTGCCAGCAGCCAAGTAATCGGGAGACAGGGTCATGAGCAGTTCTTC
once,TRBD1,TRBV11-3,TRBJ2-1,CASSPPDRGHEQFF,TGTGCCAGCAGCCCTCCCGACAGGGGGCATGAGCAGTTCTTC
.,TRBD1,TRBV11-3,TRBJ2-3,CASSLGDRDTDTQYF,TGTGCCAGCAGCTTAGGAGACAGGGACACAGATACGCAGTATTTT
.,.,TRBV19,TRBJ2-3,CASSLLASLSTQYF,TGTGCCAGTAGCCTCCTAGCCTCCCTTTCTACGCAGTATTTT
.,TRBD1,TRBV30,TRBJ2-2,CAGQGGLNTGELFF,TGTGCCGGACAGGGGGGGCTTAACACCGGGGAGCTGTTTTTT
.,.,TRBV4-2,TRBJ2-7,CASSPGDSYEQYF,TGTGCCAGCAGCCCAGGGGACTCCTACGAGCAGTACTTC
.,.,TRBV5-8,TRBJ2-7,CASSLRGFEQYF,TGTGCCAGCAGCTTGAGGGGCTTCGAGCAGTACTTC
.,TRBD1,TRBV18,TRBJ1-1,CASEPGTVAEAFF,TGTGCCAGCGAACCAGGGACAGTCGCTGAAGCTTTCTTT
.,.,TRBV12-3/TRBV12-4,TRBJ1-3,CASSRSGNTIYF,TGTGCCAGCAGCCGCTCTGGAAACACCATATATTTT
.,TRBD1,TRBV5-6,TRBJ2-7,CASSSIGGQGESYEQYF,TGTGCCAGCAGCTCCATAGGGGGACAGGGGGAATCCTACGAGCAGTACTTC
.,.,TRBV29-1,TRBJ1-4,CSVVGGGSEKLFF,TGCAGCGTTGTGGGGGGGGGCTCTGAAAAACTGTTTTTT
.,.,TRBV5-6,TRBJ1-6,CASSLVGPSPLHF,TGTGCCAGCAGCTTGGTCGGTCCCTCACCCCTCCACTTT
.,TRBD1,TRBV13,TRBJ1-3,CASSLRQGENTIYF,TGTGCCAGCAGCTTGAGACAGGGAGAAAACACCATATATTTT
once,.,TRBV7-2,TRBJ1-1,CASSLGAGLNTEAFF,TGTGCCAGCAGCCTCGGAGCGGGTTTGAACACTGAAGCTTTCTTT
.,TRBD2,TRBV10-3,TRBJ2-7,CAISPRELVEGRGEQYF,TGTGCCATCAGTCCCCGGGAGCTAGTTGAGGGGAGGGGCGAGCAGTACTTC
.,TRBD1,TRBV9,TRBJ2-7,CASSVDPAGTGPRGEQYF,TGTGCCAGCAGCGTAGACCCCGCCGGGACAGGGCCTAGAGGCGAGCAGTACTTC
.,TRBD1,TRBV9,TRBJ1-1,CASSDHQGAITEAFF,TGTGCCAGCAGCGACCACCAGGGGGCCATCACTGAAGCTTTCTTT
.,.,TRBV21-1,TRBJ1-4,CASSKDRQGQSEKLFF,TGTGCCAGCAGCAAAGACCGACAGGGACAAAGTGAAAAACTGTTTTTT
.,.,TRBV3-1/TRBV3-2,TRBJ1-2,CASSPGATRYGYTF,TGTGCCAGCAGCCCAGGGGCTACTCGCTATGGCTACACCTTC
once,TRBD1,TRBV4-1,TRBJ1-1,CASRGTVKSPNTEAFF,TGCGCCAGCAGGGGGACAGTAAAATCGCCGAACACTGAAGCTTTCTTT
once,.,TRBV6-5,TRBJ1-1,CASSRQGSTEAFF,TGTGCCAGCAGTCGCCAGGGTTCCACTGAAGCTTTCTTT
few,.,TRBV5-5,TRBJ2-7,CASSLLLDEQYF,TGTGCCAGCAGCTTGCTACTCGACGAGCAGTACTTC
few,TRBD2,TRBV11-2,TRBJ2-2,CASSPRGAGELFF,TGTGCCAGCAGCCCACGGGGGGCCGGGGAGCTGTTTTTT
.,.,TRBV19,TRBJ1-3,CASSITADSGNTIYF,TGTGCCAGTAGTATAACGGCGGACTCTGGAAACACCATATATTTT
.,TRBD2,TRBV30,TRBJ2-5,CAWSVAGAETQYF,TGTGCCTGGAGTGTTGCGGGAGCAGAGACCCAGTACTTC